This passage covers 25 T cell receptor beta chains from one sample sequenced in a study of blood T cell repertoires in COVID-19. TCRdb's copy holds only in-frame clones and misses some; the assay was immunoSEQ multiplex PCR. The sample yields some 130,000 clones, 85% to 90% seen once. The sample comprised peripheral blood. The receptor source for this set is a man between 60 and 70 years old with COVID-19, enrolled during active disease.

The chain joins TRBV18 to TRBJ2-7; 11 bases line up with TRBD2. Germline trimming cut 2 bases from V and 2 bases from J; bases unmatched to any gene: 2. The length of the CDR3 is 15 residues. Germline CDR1 KGHSH, CDR2 LQKENI. The CDR3 DNA sequence: TGTGCCAGCTCACCAGGACTAGCGGGCACCTACGAGCAGTACTTC. Amino acids: CASSPGLAGTYEQYF. The full variable domain, completed using reference TRBV18 and TRBJ2-7, is NAGVMQNPRHLVRRRGQEARLRCSPMKGHSHVYWYRQLPEEGLKFMVYLQKENIIDESGMPKERFSAEFPKEGPSILRIQQVVRGDSAAYFCASSPGLAGTYEQYFGPGTRLTVT.

The CDR3 bases are TGTGCCAGCAGCGTAGGGAGAAGGTCAGATACGCAGTATTTT. This sequence encodes CASSVGRRSDTQYF. The rearrangement uses TRBV9 and TRBJ2-3; no reliable D call. CDR1 and CDR2 from the germline V gene are SGDLS and YYNGEE. The CDR3 contains 14 residues. V lost 0 bases and J lost 4, with 9 bases in between. Looking up the rest from reference TRBV9 and TRBJ2-3 gives the full variable domain: DSGVTQTPKHLITATGQRVTLRCSPRSGDLSVYWYQQSLDQGLQFLIQYYNGEERAKGNILERFSAQQFPDLHSELNLSSLELGDSALYFCASSVGRRSDTQYFGPGTRLTVL.

This clone came up once. The CDR3, as DNA: TGTGCCAGTAGTGGACTCAGGGGGCGTAGTGAAAAACTGTTTTTT. Its translation: CASSGLRGRSEKLFF. This chain connects TRBV19 to TRBJ1-4; 8 bases agree with TRBD1. Germline assignment: CDR1 LNHDA and CDR2 SQIVND (reference sequence). J lost 7 bases, V lost 5 bases, and 9 bases had no gene match. The CDR3 is 15 amino acids.

V and J are TRBV2 and TRBJ2-2, with D possibly being TRBD1 (5 bases). The CDR3 consists of 15 residues. The V gene lost 6 bases and the J gene lost 5 bases, with 16 bases spanning the gap. CDR1 and CDR2 from the germline V gene are SNHLY and FYNNEI. This CDR3 is CASRAGAVLTGELFF. DNA for the CDR3: TGTGCCAGCAGGGCTGGGGCGGTATTGACCGGGGAGCTGTTTTTT.

There are a few counts of this clone. This chain connects TRBV29-1 to TRBJ1-1; D is unclear. CDR3 length: 12 amino acids. V was clipped by 0 bases and J by 1 base, with 3 bases between them. Germline V gene lookup returns CDR1 SQVTM and CDR2 ANQGSEA. The CDR3 loop is CSVEDGNTEAFF. DNA for the CDR3: TGCAGCGTTGAAGACGGGAACACTGAAGCTTTCTTT.

The chain carries TRBV5-6 and TRBJ2-7, with TRBD1 as a possible D gene (6 bases). V lost 1 base to trimming and J lost 4 bases, with 12 bases between them. Germline V gives CDR1 SGHDT, CDR2 YYEEEE. The CDR3 consists of 14 residues. The CDR3 DNA follows: TGTGCCAGCAGCTTGTTACAGGGTGGGTACGAGCAGTACTTC. It translates to CASSLLQGGYEQYF.

The CDR3 sequence: CASSLTGTRNHYGYTF. CDR3 DNA: TGTGCCAGCAGCCTAACAGGTACACGGAATCACTATGGCTACACCTTC. The chain combines TRBV4-2 with TRBJ1-2; D is possibly TRBD1 (5 bases). V shed 4 bases and J shed 3 bases, with 18 bases lying between them. Germline V gene sequence: CDR1 LGHNA, CDR2 YNFKEQ. This CDR3 spans 16 amino acids.

The sample holds a few counts of this clone. The rearrangement joins TRBV29-1 to TRBJ1-2; the D gene is possibly TRBD1 (5 bases). The CDR3 totals 15 residues. CDR1 is SQVTM, CDR2 ANQGSEA, per germline. The V end was cut by 3 bases, the J end by 0 bases, with 14 bases between. In DNA, the CDR3 is TGCAGCGTTGATTTCCAGGGCCAATCTAACTATGGCTACACCTTC. The encoded protein is CSVDFQGQSNYGYTF.

The CDR3 sequence is CASSPSGSTDTQYF. The CDR3 DNA sequence: TGTGCCAGCAGCCCAAGCGGGTCCACAGATACGCAGTATTTT. The chain uses TRBV5-4 and TRBJ2-3, with a possible D match to TRBD2 (6 bases). Germline V gives CDR1 SGHNT, CDR2 YYREEE (reference sequence). The CDR3 covers 14 residues. V was pared by 4 bases and J by 2 bases, with 11 bases between.

The chain has TRBV5-1 and TRBJ1-1, with D possibly matching TRBD1 (5 bases). Germline-derived CDR1 and CDR2 are SGHRS and YFSETQ. V lost 1 base to trimming and J lost 4 bases, with 14 bases between them. CDR3 length: 15 amino acids. The CDR3 DNA follows: TGCGCCAGCAGCTTGCTTCAGGGAGGACGCACTGAAGCTTTCTTT. The encoded protein is CASSLLQGGRTEAFF.

This chain links TRBV4-3 with TRBJ2-7; 7 bases agree with TRBD1. Losses at the gene ends were 4 bases for V and 0 bases for J; bases not matched to a gene: 6. The CDR3 has 15 amino acids. Germline-derived CDR1 and CDR2 are LGHNA and YSLEER. CDR3 sequence (DNA): TGCGCCAGCAGCCTTACCCGACAGGGCTCCTACGAGCAGTACTTC. Translation gives CASSLTRQGSYEQYF.

The chain joins TRBV7-9 to TRBJ1-1, with 7 bases fitting TRBD1. The CDR3 has 13 amino acids. Germline values: CDR1 SEHNR, CDR2 FQNEAQ (reference sequence). V was pared by 5 bases and J by 10 bases, with 10 bases of the junction left unmatched. CDR3 residues: CASSQDSGQRAFF. The CDR3, as DNA: TGTGCCAGCAGCCAAGATTCGGGACAGCGAGCTTTCTTT.

This chain uses TRBV19 with TRBJ2-7; no clear D. The CDR3 contains 15 residues. V lost 4 bases and J 0 bases, leaving 13 bases between the germline ends. CDR1 is LNHDA and CDR2 is SQIVND in the germline V gene (reference sequence). This chain's CDR3 is CASSNRRQNSYEQYF. CDR3 coding DNA: TGTGCCAGTAGTAACCGGCGACAAAACTCCTACGAGCAGTACTTC.

Only a few counts were recorded for this clone. CDR3 coding DNA: TGTGCCAGCAGGGTGGACAAAGAAAAACTGTTTTTT. Translation: CASRVDKEKLFF. The J gene is TRBJ1-4, the V gene TRBV2; the D gene is possibly TRBD1 (5 bases). V lost 6 bases and J 8 bases, leaving 10 bases between the germline ends. The germline CDR1 and CDR2 sequences are SNHLY and FYNNEI. CDR3 size: 12 residues.

This clone was seen only once. V and J are TRBV7-9 and TRBJ2-7, with TRBD1 matching 7 bases. CDR3 length: 15 amino acids. J lost 2 bases, V lost 2 bases, and 6 bases had no gene match. Germline CDR1 reads SEHNR; CDR2 reads FQNEAQ (reference sequence). CDR3 residues: CASSLSAGTAYEQYF. For the CDR3, the DNA is TGTGCCAGCAGCTTATCTGCTGGGACAGCCTACGAGCAGTACTTC.

The rearrangement links TRBV6-2 or TRBV6-3 to TRBJ2-7; D not certain. The CDR3 has 15 residues. CDR1 and CDR2 from the germline V gene are MNHEY and SVGEGT. Trimming stripped 3 bases from V and 3 bases from J, with 15 bases between. The CDR3 coding sequence is TGTGCCAGCAGTTATTACAGTCCGAGTTTCTACGAGCAGTACTTC. This gives the protein CASSYYSPSFYEQYF.

V gene TRBV27 combines with J gene TRBJ1-3; a possible D gene is TRBD1 (5 bases). V lost 6 bases and J lost 2, with 11 bases in between. Per the germline V gene, CDR1 is MNHEY and CDR2 is SMNVEV (reference sequence). The CDR3 length is 14 residues. The CDR3 spells CASSSTVAGNTIYF. Here the CDR3 DNA reads TGTGCCAGCAGCTCGACAGTGGCTGGAAACACCATATATTTT.

This chain connects TRBV7-2 to TRBJ2-7; D not certain. Trimming cost V 5 bases and J 0 bases, with 5 bases left between them. The CDR3 consists of 12 residues. Germline V gene sequence: CDR1 SGHTA, CDR2 FQGNSA. The CDR3 region has the DNA TGTGCCAGCAGCACTACCTCCTACGAGCAGTACTTC. This gives the protein CASSTTSYEQYF.

V is TRBV18 and J is TRBJ2-5, with TRBD1 matching 12 bases. J gave up 5 bases and V 6 bases, and 7 bases lay outside the gene matches. The CDR3 extends over 15 amino acids. CDR1 KGHSH and CDR2 LQKENI come from the germline V gene. The CDR3 loop is CASSRDRGQFETQYF. The CDR3 nucleotides read TGTGCCAGCTCGCGGGACAGGGGGCAATTTGAGACCCAGTACTTC. Supplemented by reference TRBV18 and TRBJ2-5, the full variable domain reads NAGVMQNPRHLVRRRGQEARLRCSPMKGHSHVYWYRQLPEEGLKFMVYLQKENIIDESGMPKERFSAEFPKEGPSILRIQQVVRGDSAAYFCASSRDRGQFETQYFGPGTRLLVL.

The chain carries TRBV4-2 and TRBJ2-3; TRBD2 agrees at 9 bases. The trim removed 4 bases at V and 2 bases at J, leaving 7 bases unmatched. Germline-derived CDR1 and CDR2 are LGHNA and YNFKEQ. CDR3 length equals 16 residues. The CDR3 sequence is CASSPAGGGDTDTQYF. The CDR3 nucleotides read TGTGCCAGCAGCCCTGCGGGGGGGGGCGACACAGATACGCAGTATTTT.

DNA of the CDR3: TGTGCCAGCAGCTCGGCGACTAGCGGATATCCCTCCTACGAGCAGTACTTC. Encoded protein: CASSSATSGYPSYEQYF. V usage is TRBV7-2 and J usage is TRBJ2-7; 9 bases fit TRBD2. CDR3 length: 17 amino acids. In germline, CDR1 is SGHTA, CDR2 FQGNSA. The V gene end was trimmed by 4 bases and the J gene end by 0 bases; junction bases not matched to a gene: 10.

The chain carries TRBV18 and TRBJ2-5; 7 bases are a match to TRBD1. Trimming took 3 bases from V and 1 from J; bases not matched to a gene: 2. The CDR3 runs 14 residues. Per germline, CDR1 KGHSH and CDR2 LQKENI. The chain's CDR3 is CASSPRQGQETQYF. DNA for the CDR3: TGTGCCAGCTCACCGAGACAGGGCCAAGAGACCCAGTACTTC.

J is TRBJ2-2 and V is TRBV5-4; D unclear. Germline V lookup: CDR1 SGHNT, CDR2 YYREEE (reference sequence). The CDR3 totals 14 residues. Trimming removed 1 base at V and 5 bases at J, with 9 bases between. The CDR3 DNA is TGTGCCAGCAGCTTGACCCTAGTAACCGGGGAGCTGTTTTTT. Protein sequence: CASSLTLVTGELFF.

V and J are TRBV6-2 or TRBV6-3 and TRBJ2-4; D possibly corresponds to TRBD1 (5 bases). CDR3 length: 18 amino acids. V dropped 5 bases and J dropped 3 bases, with 23 bases sitting between them. Germline V lookup: CDR1 MNHEY, CDR2 SVGEGT. This chain's CDR3 is CASSPHTDFGQFKNIQYF. DNA for the CDR3: TGTGCCAGCAGTCCCCATACCGACTTCGGACAATTCAAAAACATTCAGTACTTC.

The gene calls are TRBV5-5 and TRBJ2-7; 10 bases are a match to TRBD2. Germline V lookup: CDR1 SGHKS, CDR2 YYEKEE (reference sequence). J gave up 4 bases and V 0 bases, and 7 bases lay outside the gene matches. The CDR3 runs to 16 residues. Here the CDR3 DNA reads TGTGCCAGCAGCTTGGCCGCTAGCGGGGGTCCGTACGAGCAGTACTTC. This codes for CASSLAASGGPYEQYF.